These 21 T cell receptor beta chains came from one sample sequenced in a study of patients and donors after allogeneic stem cell transplantation. MiXCR, run by TCRdb on the RT-PCR reads, gives a single entry per CDR3 protein. The sample yields 900,000 to 1,000,000 distinct CDR3 sequences, about a sixth seen once. Sequenced: blood, either unsorted or a sorted T cell fraction (not recorded which). The receptors shown here come from a human donor who was either an allogeneic HSCT recipient or a stem cell or donor lymphocyte infusion donor (not recorded which). It is not recorded whose cells these are; they may come from a transplant donor.

The rearrangement uses TRBV20-1 and TRBJ2-5; no clear D. V lost 0 bases to trimming and J lost 4 bases, with 3 bases between them. The CDR3 consists of 11 residues. Per the germline V gene, CDR1 is DFQATT and CDR2 is SNEGSKA (reference sequence). The CDR3 region has the DNA TGCAGTGCTAGAGAGGGAGAGACCCAGTACTTC. Its protein is CSAREGETQYF.

Notes on this clonotype: A junction boundary mismatches the germline segment, possibly from a read error. This chain uses TRBV20-1 with TRBJ1-1, with D maybe TRBD1 (5 bases). The CDR3 has 12 residues. Germline V gene sequence: CDR1 DFQATT, CDR2 SNEGSKA (reference sequence). The CDR3 loop reads CSARGGALEAFF. DNA for the CDR3: TGCAGTGCCAGAGGAGGGGCCCTAGAAGCTTTCTTT.

The chain recombines TRBV30 with TRBJ1-1; 9 bases are a match to TRBD1. Trimming took 8 bases from V and 1 from J; bases not matched to a gene: 5. The CDR3 has 13 amino acids. In germline, CDR1 is GTSNPN, CDR2 SVGIG (reference sequence). CDR3 amino acids: CAIEQGANTEAFF. The CDR3 DNA reads TGTGCCATAGAACAGGGGGCGAACACTGAAGCTTTCTTT. The variable domain in full, completed from reference TRBV30 and TRBJ1-1, reads SQTIHQWPATLVQPVGSPLSLECTVEGTSNPNLYWYRQAAGRGLQLLFYSVGIGQISSEVPQNLSASRPQDRQFILSSKKLLLSDSGFYLCAIEQGANTEAFFGQGTRLTVV.

This chain joins TRBV6-5 and TRBJ2-1, with D perhaps matching TRBD2 (6 bases). The CDR3 spans 13 residues. The V and J ends lost 0 bases and 10 bases respectively, with 10 bases between them. Germline CDR1 is MNHEY and CDR2 is SVGAGI. The CDR3 loop is CASSYSKGLEQFF. The CDR3 region has the DNA TGTGCCAGCAGTTACTCGAAAGGACTAGAGCAGTTCTTC.

The chain couples TRBV12-3 or TRBV12-4 to TRBJ2-5; 7 bases align to TRBD2. The CDR3 contains 12 residues. J was trimmed by 4 bases and V by 7 bases; bases with no gene match: 3. The CDR3 region has the DNA TGTGCCAGCACTATAGCGGGAGAGACCCAGTACTTC. Translated: CASTIAGETQYF.

This clonotype was seen at least ten times. The chain has TRBV5-1 and TRBJ2-2, with 7 positions matching TRBD1. CDR1 SGHRS and CDR2 YFSETQ come from the germline V gene. The CDR3 sequence is 13 residues long. The V gene end was trimmed by 4 bases and the J gene end by 6 bases; junction bases not matched to a gene: 3. CDR3 coding DNA: TGCGCCAGCAGCACGCAGGGGGCCGGGGAGCTGTTTTTT. It yields the protein CASSTQGAGELFF.

The genes are TRBV5-1 and TRBJ1-1; D not certain. V lost 4 bases, J lost 0 bases, and 13 bases lay in between. Germline-derived CDR1 and CDR2 are SGHRS and YFSETQ. This CDR3 region has 15 residues. The CDR3 loop reads CASSLIGGMNTEAFF. The DNA of the CDR3 is TGCGCCAGCAGCCTGATCGGTGGGATGAACACTGAAGCTTTCTTT.

Only one count was recorded for this clonotype. V and J are TRBV19 and TRBJ2-5; 9 positions agree with TRBD1. CDR3 size: 14 residues. With 2 bases clipped from V and 5 bases from J, the junction kept 3 bases outside the gene matches. Germline V gene data show CDR1 as LNHDA and CDR2 as SQIVND (reference sequence). The CDR3 reads CASSIRTGVETQYF. The CDR3 nucleotides are TGTGCCAGTAGTATAAGGACAGGGGTGGAGACCCAGTACTTC.

The V gene is TRBV20-1, the J gene TRBJ1-2, with D possibly matching TRBD1 (5 bases). Trimming pared 3 bases from V and 0 bases from J, leaving 11 bases between. The germline V gene encodes CDR1 DFQATT and CDR2 SNEGSKA (reference sequence). The CDR3 runs to 14 residues. The CDR3 loop is CSASNQGPNYGYTF. CDR3 sequence (DNA): TGCAGTGCTAGTAATCAGGGCCCTAACTATGGCTACACCTTC.

The V and J genes are TRBV20-1 and TRBJ1-3; D is ambiguous. CDR1 and CDR2 from the germline V gene are DFQATT and SNEGSKA (reference sequence). V was trimmed by 2 bases and J by 0 bases, leaving 14 bases between them. The CDR3 extends over 16 amino acids. The CDR3 nucleotides are TGCAGTGCTAGAAAGGCGGATCCATACTCTGGAAACACCATATATTTT. Encoded protein: CSARKADPYSGNTIYF.

The chain recombines TRBV6-2 or TRBV6-3 with TRBJ2-3, with 7 bases identical to TRBD2. The J segment lost 4 bases and the V segment lost 8 bases, leaving 12 bases of the junction unmatched. The CDR3 is made up of 15 amino acids. Germline CDR1 is MNHEY and CDR2 is SVGEGT. This CDR3 is CASAGGGLGADTQYF. CDR3 DNA: TGTGCCAGCGCCGGCGGGGGATTGGGGGCAGATACGCAGTATTTT.

The V and J genes are TRBV20-1 and TRBJ1-1; 7 nucleotides agree with TRBD1. Looked up from germline, CDR1 is DFQATT and CDR2 is SNEGSKA (reference sequence). This CDR3 contains 15 residues. V gave up 3 bases and J gave up 2 bases; unmatched junction bases: 9. CDR3 amino acids: CSARTGRGFNTEAFF. CDR3 nucleotide sequence: TGCAGTGCTAGGACAGGGAGGGGGTTTAACACTGAAGCTTTCTTT.

The gene calls are TRBV15 and TRBJ1-1, with D possibly being TRBD1 (5 bases). Germline V gene sequence: CDR1 LNHNV, CDR2 YYDKDF (reference sequence). The CDR3 length is 15 residues. V was cut by 8 bases and J by 0 bases, with 16 bases left in between. CDR3 protein: CATCRDRLMNTEAFF. The CDR3 nucleotides read TGTGCCACCTGCCGAGACAGACTTATGAACACTGAAGCTTTCTTT.

The chain recombines TRBV20-1 with TRBJ1-5, with D maybe TRBD1 (5 bases). V was trimmed by 6 bases and J by 3 bases, leaving 15 bases between them. This CDR3 has 14 residues. CDR1 is DFQATT, CDR2 SNEGSKA, per germline (reference sequence). The CDR3 DNA reads as TGCAGTGCCTGCGAGGGGAGAGACAATCAGCCCCAGCATTTT. It encodes CSACEGRDNQPQHF.

V usage is TRBV19 and J usage is TRBJ2-5; D may match TRBD1 or TRBD2 (6 bases each). V was pared by 1 base and J by 5 bases, with 8 bases between. The germline CDR1 and CDR2 sequences are LNHDA and SQIVND (reference sequence). The CDR3 loop spans 13 amino acids. The CDR3: CASSIVGGETQYF. DNA of the CDR3: TGTGCCAGTAGTATAGTAGGGGGGGAGACCCAGTACTTC.

This clonotype appeared many times. Written as DNA, the CDR3 is TGTGCCAGCAGCCCGGTGGGGAACACCATATATTTT. Amino acids: CASSPVGNTIYF. The chain employs TRBV6-1 and TRBJ1-3; D is unclear. Germline loops: CDR1 MNHNS, CDR2 SASEGT. The CDR3 runs to 12 residues. Deletions cut 6 bases from V and 7 bases from J, with 10 bases between.

The gene calls are TRBV4-3 and TRBJ2-6; no reliable D call. The germline CDR1 and CDR2 sequences are LGHNA and YSLEER. CDR3 length: 17 residues. Trimming shortened V by 4 bases and J by 1 base, and 14 bases separated the two germline ends. CDR3 DNA sequence: TGCGCCAGCAGCCCTTCACCCGGTGGATCTGGGGCCAACGTCCTGACTTTC. Residues: CASSPSPGGSGANVLTF.

The rearrangement joins TRBV5-1 to TRBJ1-2; D is possibly TRBD1 (5 bases). Germline V CDR1 and CDR2: SGHRS, YFSETQ. The CDR3 has 12 amino acids. V lost 9 bases to trimming and J lost 8 bases, with 17 bases between them. This CDR3 reads CAIESQGGGYTF. DNA of the CDR3: TGCGCCATCGAGAGTCAGGGTGGGGGCTACACCTTC.

Ten or more counts support this clonotype. The V and J genes are TRBV12-3 or TRBV12-4 and TRBJ2-5; TRBD2 matches at 13 bases. CDR3 length: 16 amino acids. J lost 4 bases, V lost 4 bases, and 6 bases had no gene match. CDR3 residues: CASSSGLAGSGETQYF. Here the CDR3 DNA reads TGTGCCAGCAGTTCGGGACTAGCGGGATCAGGAGAGACCCAGTACTTC.

This clonotype was picked up many times. V gene TRBV20-1 combines with J gene TRBJ1-5; D gene unclear. The V gene lost 0 bases and the J gene lost 0 bases, with 9 bases spanning the gap. CDR1 is DFQATT, CDR2 SNEGSKA, per germline (reference sequence). There are 15 residues in the CDR3. This CDR3 is CSARDYSHSNQPQHF. CDR3 nucleotides: TGCAGTGCTAGAGATTACAGCCATAGCAATCAGCCCCAGCATTTT.

The chain is built from TRBV15 and TRBJ2-5; 9 nucleotides agree with TRBD1. Trimming removed 8 bases from V and 7 bases from J; junction bases left unmatched: 14. CDR1 and CDR2 (germline): LNHNV, YYDKDF (reference sequence). This CDR3 has 15 amino acids. CDR3 nucleotides: TGTGCCACCTTAAAAGGGACAGGGAATATGGGGACCCAGTACTTC. It specifies CATLKGTGNMGTQYF. Supplemented by reference TRBV15 and TRBJ2-5, the full variable domain reads DAMVIQNPRYQVTQFGKPVTLSCSQTLNHNVMYWYQQKSSQAPKLLFHYYDKDFNNEADTPDNFQSRRPNTSFCFLDIRSPGLGDTAMYLCATLKGTGNMGTQYFGPGTRLLVL.